The next 14 T cell receptor beta chains were all read from a single sample in a study of OX40 agonist ivuxolimab in advanced cancers. Libraries were prepared through the immunoSEQ multiplex PCR assay. TCRdb took this table from immuneACCESS and kept in-frame rearrangements with V and J called. Such tables lack part of the clones; where checked against another copy, unresolved V genes explain under half of the gap, and the rest is unexplained. Within this sample are 90,000 or so clones, with roughly nine tenths of them counted one time only. Roughly 1.1% of the sample comes from the top ten. The sequencing used CD4+ or CD8+ T cells sorted from blood, collected in a trial of the OX40 agonist ivuxolimab. Receptors were obtained from an adult with an advanced solid tumor such as melanoma, head and neck, liver or kidney cancer.

DNA of the CDR3: TGTGCCAGCAGCAAAGCTGAGGGGCCCCAGCATTTT. Amino acid sequence: CASSKAEGPQHF. The chain couples TRBV21-1 to TRBJ1-5. TRBV21-1 is designated a pseudogene. This CDR3 has 12 residues.

V is TRBV10-3 and J is TRBJ2-7, with TRBD1 identical over 7 bases. The CDR3 loop spans 14 amino acids. V was pared by 10 bases and J by 5 bases, with 14 bases of the junction left unmatched. Germline values: CDR1 ENHRY, CDR2 SYGVKD. CDR3 in amino acids: CATGRQGVLDEQYF. The DNA of the CDR3 is TGTGCCACCGGCCGACAGGGAGTGCTAGACGAGCAGTACTTC.

The rearrangement links TRBV5-1 to TRBJ2-2, with 12 bases lining up with TRBD2. V lost 4 bases and J lost 6; bases outside the gene matches: 7. The germline V gene has CDR1 SGHRS and CDR2 YFSETQ. CDR3 length: 16 amino acids. CDR3 coding DNA: TGCGCCAGCAGCCCCGGACTAGCGGGAATGGCCGGGGAGCTGTTTTTT. This codes for CASSPGLAGMAGELFF. Full variable domain (rest looked up from reference TRBV5-1 and TRBJ2-2): KAGVTQTPRYLIKTRGQQVTLSCSPISGHRSVSWYQQTPGQGLQFLFEYFSETQRNKGNFPGRFSGRQFSNSRSEMNVSTLELGDSALYLCASSPGLAGMAGELFFGEGSRLTVL.

This clone was observed once. In nucleotides, the CDR3 is TGTGCCAGCAGCGCCTACGCGACAGGGACGTACAATGAGCAGTTCTTC. Its protein is CASSAYATGTYNEQFF. V and J are TRBV9 and TRBJ2-1, with 7 bases fitting TRBD1. The germline V gene encodes CDR1 SGDLS and CDR2 YYNGEE. The CDR3 consists of 16 residues. With 3 bases clipped from V and 4 bases from J, the junction kept 10 bases outside the gene matches.

The V call is TRBV4-1, the J call TRBJ2-7, with D tentatively TRBD1 or TRBD2 (5 bases each). The CDR3 loop spans 16 amino acids. Germline values: CDR1 MGHRA, CDR2 YSYEKL. Trimming removed 0 bases from V and 2 bases from J, with 14 bases in between. The chain's CDR3 is CASSQEGTRITYEQYF. The CDR3 DNA follows: TGCGCCAGCAGCCAAGAGGGGACCAGGATTACCTACGAGCAGTACTTC.

This chain links TRBV5-4 with TRBJ1-2; D call uncertain. CDR1 is SGHNT and CDR2 is YYREEE in the germline V gene (reference sequence). Trimming shortened V by 4 bases and J by 2 bases, and 18 bases separated the two germline ends. CDR3 length equals 16 residues. CDR3 nucleotides: TGTGCCAGCAGCCATGGGAATACGGGTCAGAACTATGGCTACACCTTC. It translates to CASSHGNTGQNYGYTF.

The chain joins TRBV28 to TRBJ2-7; no definite D call. The CDR3 has 11 residues. Germline V lookup: CDR1 MDHEN, CDR2 SYDVKM. Trimming removed 5 bases from V and 6 bases from J, with 8 bases in between. The chain's CDR3 is CASSPLREQYF. The CDR3 DNA reads as TGTGCCAGCAGTCCTCTCCGCGAGCAGTACTTC. The whole variable domain, remainder taken from reference TRBV28 and TRBJ2-7, is DVKVTQSSRYLVKRTGEKVFLECVQDMDHENMFWYRQDPGLGLRLIYFSYDVKMKEKGDIPEGYSVSREKKERFSLILESASTNQTSMYLCASSPLREQYFGPGTRLTVT.

This clone appeared a few times. An end of the junction does not agree with germline; a read error may underlie this. This chain connects TRBV19 to TRBJ1-5, with D tentatively TRBD1 (6 bases). Germline V gives CDR1 LNHDA, CDR2 SQIVND (reference sequence). The CDR3 has 13 amino acids. CDR3: CASSLRQATILEF. Here the CDR3 DNA reads TGTGCCAGTAGTCTCCGACAGGCCACCATCCTGGAGTTT. Variable domain in full (rest from reference TRBV19 and TRBJ1-5): DGGITQSPKYLFRKEGQNVTLSCEQNLNHDAMYWYRQDPGQGLRLIYYSQIVNDFQKGDIAEGYSVSREKKESFPLTVTSAQKNPTAFYLCASSLRQATILEFGDGTRLSIL.

The sample holds a few counts of this clone. This chain uses TRBV7-9 with TRBJ1-1; D call uncertain. CDR1 and CDR2 (germline): SEHNR, FQNEAQ (reference sequence). The V end lost 6 bases, the J end lost 2 bases, and 4 bases lay between the germline ends. The CDR3 consists of 11 residues. The CDR3 nucleotides read TGTGCCAGCAGGGTAAACACTGAAGCTTTCTTT. The encoded protein is CASRVNTEAFF.

This chain uses TRBV4-2 with TRBJ1-5; D uncertain. The germline gives CDR1 LGHNA, CDR2 YNFKEQ. The CDR3 spans 13 residues. V lost 0 bases and J 4 bases, leaving 4 bases between the germline ends. The CDR3 reads CASSQDRNQPQHF. In DNA, the CDR3 is TGTGCCAGCAGCCAAGATAGGAATCAGCCCCAGCATTTT.

This chain joins TRBV7-9 and TRBJ2-5; 7 nucleotides agree with TRBD2. The J segment lost 4 bases and the V segment lost 1 base, leaving 6 bases of the junction unmatched. CDR3 length: 15 amino acids. Germline V CDR1 and CDR2: SEHNR, FQNEAQ (reference sequence). CDR3 region: CASSLEVSSGETQYF. The CDR3 DNA reads TGTGCCAGCAGCTTAGAAGTGTCTAGCGGAGAGACCCAGTACTTC.

The chain has TRBV19 and TRBJ1-5; no clear D gene. This CDR3 contains 13 residues. Germline V gives CDR1 LNHDA, CDR2 SQIVND (reference sequence). Trimming removed 7 bases from V and 7 bases from J, with 14 bases in between. The CDR3 bases are TGTGCCAGTATGCAGGATCCCTTGCAGCCCCAGCATTTT. Its protein product is CASMQDPLQPQHF.

This chain joins TRBV28 and TRBJ2-3; 14 bases are a match to TRBD2. Losses at the gene ends were 6 bases for V and 3 bases for J; bases not matched to a gene: 11. In germline, CDR1 is MDHEN, CDR2 SYDVKM. The CDR3 is 18 amino acids. The CDR3 bases are TGTGCCAGCAGCCCCGTGACTAGCGGGAGGGCCGGGACAGATACGCAGTATTTT. This encodes CASSPVTSGRAGTDTQYF.

A single count supports this clone. The gene calls are TRBV7-9 and TRBJ2-5; TRBD2 matches at 7 bases. CDR3 size: 16 residues. Germline CDR1 is SEHNR and CDR2 is FQNEAQ (reference sequence). With V trimmed by 4 bases and J by 7 bases, 15 bases remained unmatched. This CDR3 is CASSSAGTTRMGTQYF. CDR3 sequence (DNA): TGTGCCAGCAGCTCCGCCGGGACTACACGAATGGGGACCCAGTACTTC.